This TCR beta chain was captured by sequencing in a study of OX40 agonist ivuxolimab in advanced cancers. Study observations and caveats: The expanded peripheral T cells' antigen specificity was not determined. Clonal expansion from baseline to week 6 occurred in both CD4+ and CD8+ T cells.

Sequenced by immunoSEQ multiplex PCR; TCRdb stores in-frame clones only, minus some. Of about 45,000 clones detected, approximately 91% appear once; the ten largest clones hold under 20%. This clone appeared a single time. Its antigen is unidentified. The CDR3 runs to 13 residues. V shed 5 bases and J shed 4 bases, with 11 bases lying between them. The germline V gene has CDR1 MNHNS and CDR2 SASEGT. The clonotype was recovered from an adult with an advanced solid tumor such as melanoma, head and neck, liver or kidney cancer. The J gene is TRBJ1-1, the V gene TRBV6-1; TRBD1 is a possible D gene (5 bases). This specimen was CD4+ or CD8+ T cells sorted from blood, taken in a trial of the OX40 agonist ivuxolimab. CDR3 residues: CASSPGRITEAFF. The CDR3 DNA reads as TGTGCCAGCAGTCCGGGGCGGATCACTGAAGCTTTCTTT.